This entry describes one TCR beta chain. The antigen is not known. This record belongs to a study of cytomegalovirus exposure and HLA in healthy donors. Study summary: Some 85 million unique TCRs, all from HLA-typed donors, were included in an early release of the data. Across some 400 genotyped donors, 81% landed in the Caucasian-associated ancestry cluster.

Notes on the study in general: Rare TCR sequences dominated, though some public TCRs recurred in many donors.

A multiplex PCR was run with 60 Vbeta primers and 13 Jbeta primers. In the original processing: Later analysis identified 88 million or so unique TCR beta chains, roughly 11 million shared. The method was immunoSEQ multiplex PCR; TCRdb's version includes in-frame clones alone and lacks a portion of them. V and J calls and clone size are given by that table; D and trimming were obtained from the DNA. The sample carries about 120,000 clones, about 69% recorded once. Germline V gene lookup returns CDR1 SGHTA and CDR2 FQGNSA. J gave up 11 bases and V 5 bases, and 10 bases lay outside the gene matches. The CDR3 length is 14 residues.

Sequenced input: PBMCs. The sequence was collected from a woman under 30 in good health and CMV-seronegative. The chain employs TRBV7-2 and TRBJ1-1, with 11 bases lining up with TRBD1. The CDR3 here is CASSQRGQGVSAFF. The CDR3 DNA follows: TGTGCCAGCAGCCAACGGGGACAGGGGGTTAGTGCTTTCTTT.